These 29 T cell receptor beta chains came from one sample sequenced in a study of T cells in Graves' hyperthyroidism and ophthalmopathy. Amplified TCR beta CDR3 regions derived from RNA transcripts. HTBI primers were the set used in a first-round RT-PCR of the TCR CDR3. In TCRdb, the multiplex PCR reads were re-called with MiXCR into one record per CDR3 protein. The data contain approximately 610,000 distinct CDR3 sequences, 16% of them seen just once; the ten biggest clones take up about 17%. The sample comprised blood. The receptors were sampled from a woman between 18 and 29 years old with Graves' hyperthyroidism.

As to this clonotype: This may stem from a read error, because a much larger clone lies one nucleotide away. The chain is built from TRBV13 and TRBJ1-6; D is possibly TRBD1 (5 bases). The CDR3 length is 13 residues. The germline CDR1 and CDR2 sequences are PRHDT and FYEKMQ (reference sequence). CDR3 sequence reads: CASNRGQNSPLRF. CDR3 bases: TGTGCCAGCAATCGGGGCCAGAATTCACCCCTCCGCTTT. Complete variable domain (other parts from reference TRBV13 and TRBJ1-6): AAGVIQSPRHLIKEKRETATLKCYPIPRHDTVYWYQQGPGQDPQFLISFYEKMQSDKGSIPDRFSAQQFSDYHSELNMSSLELGDSALYFCASNRGQNSPLRFGNGTRLTVT.

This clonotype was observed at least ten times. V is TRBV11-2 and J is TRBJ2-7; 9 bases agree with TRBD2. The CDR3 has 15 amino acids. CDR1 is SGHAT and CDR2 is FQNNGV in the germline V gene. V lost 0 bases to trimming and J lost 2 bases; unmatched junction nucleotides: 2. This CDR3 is CASSLDPSGTYEQYF. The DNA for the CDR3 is TGTGCCAGCAGCTTAGATCCTAGCGGGACCTACGAGCAGTACTTC.

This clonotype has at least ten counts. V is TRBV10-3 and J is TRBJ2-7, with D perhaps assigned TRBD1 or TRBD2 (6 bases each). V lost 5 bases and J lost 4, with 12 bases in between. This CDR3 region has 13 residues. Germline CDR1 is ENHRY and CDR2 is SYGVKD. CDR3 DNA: TGTGCCATCAGTAAAGAGGGGGGATACGAGCAGTACTTC. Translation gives CAISKEGGYEQYF.

Written as DNA, the CDR3 is TGTGCCATCAGTGAGTCAGGGGGCAAGGAGGAAAAACTGTTTTTT. This codes for CAISESGGKEEKLFF. The chain is built from TRBV10-3 and TRBJ1-4; 7 bases match TRBD1. The V and J ends lost 0 bases and 8 bases, in that order; junction bases with no gene match: 6. CDR1 and CDR2 (germline): ENHRY, SYGVKD. The CDR3 has 15 amino acids.

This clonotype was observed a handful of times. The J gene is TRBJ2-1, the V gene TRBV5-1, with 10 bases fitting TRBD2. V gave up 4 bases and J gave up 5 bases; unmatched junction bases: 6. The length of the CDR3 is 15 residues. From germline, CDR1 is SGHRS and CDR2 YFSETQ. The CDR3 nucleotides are TGCGCCAGCAGCATGGCCGGGACTAGCGACAATGAGCAGTTCTTC. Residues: CASSMAGTSDNEQFF.

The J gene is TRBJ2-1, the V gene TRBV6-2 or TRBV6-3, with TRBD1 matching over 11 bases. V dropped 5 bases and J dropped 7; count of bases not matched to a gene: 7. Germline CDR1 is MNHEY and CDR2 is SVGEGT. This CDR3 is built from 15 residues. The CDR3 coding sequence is TGTGCCAGCAGTCCCGGACAGGGGGCGCGGAATGAGCAGTTCTTC. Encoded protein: CASSPGQGARNEQFF.

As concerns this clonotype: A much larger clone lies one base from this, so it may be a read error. CDR3 protein: CATSDRRSIQPQHF. CDR3 bases: TGTGCCACCAGCGACAGGAGAAGCATTCAGCCCCAGCATTTT. The chain combines TRBV15 with TRBJ1-5; weak D call: TRBD1 (6 bases). Germline CDR1 reads LNHNV; CDR2 reads YYDKDF (reference sequence). The CDR3 is 14 amino acids.

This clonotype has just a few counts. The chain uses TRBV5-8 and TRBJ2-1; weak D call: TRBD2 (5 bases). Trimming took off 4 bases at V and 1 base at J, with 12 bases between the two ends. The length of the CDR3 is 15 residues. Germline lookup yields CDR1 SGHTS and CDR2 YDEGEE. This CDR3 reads CASSTRVSSYNEQFF. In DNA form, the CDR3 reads TGTGCCAGCAGCACGAGGGTTAGTTCCTACAATGAGCAGTTCTTC.

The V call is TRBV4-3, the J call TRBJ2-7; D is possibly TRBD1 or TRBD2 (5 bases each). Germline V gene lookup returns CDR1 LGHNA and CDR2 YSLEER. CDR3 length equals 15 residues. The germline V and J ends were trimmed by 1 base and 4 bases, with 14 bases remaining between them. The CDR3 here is CASSQVTGDGYEQYF. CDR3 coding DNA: TGCGCCAGCAGCCAAGTAACCGGGGACGGGTACGAGCAGTACTTC.

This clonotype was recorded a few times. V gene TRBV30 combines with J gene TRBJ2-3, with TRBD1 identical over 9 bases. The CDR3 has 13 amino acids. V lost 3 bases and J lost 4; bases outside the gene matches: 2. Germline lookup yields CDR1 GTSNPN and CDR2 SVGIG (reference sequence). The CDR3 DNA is TGTGCCTGGAGACAGGGGGCGGCAGATACGCAGTATTTT. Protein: CAWRQGAADTQYF.

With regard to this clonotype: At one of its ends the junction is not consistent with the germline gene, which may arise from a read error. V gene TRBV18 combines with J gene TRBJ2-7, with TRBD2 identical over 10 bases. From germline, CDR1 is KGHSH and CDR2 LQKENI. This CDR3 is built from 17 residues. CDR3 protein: CASPPPRASGRASEQYF. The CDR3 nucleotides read TGTGCCAGCCCACCACCCAGGGCCAGCGGGAGGGCCAGCGAGCAGTACTTC.

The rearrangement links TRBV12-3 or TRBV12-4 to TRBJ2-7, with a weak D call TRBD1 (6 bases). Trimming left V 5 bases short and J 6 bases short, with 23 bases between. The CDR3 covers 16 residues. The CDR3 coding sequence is TGTGCCAGCAGTCTCGGGACAACCACATACCCCCTCGAGCAGTACTTC. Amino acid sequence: CASSLGTTTYPLEQYF.

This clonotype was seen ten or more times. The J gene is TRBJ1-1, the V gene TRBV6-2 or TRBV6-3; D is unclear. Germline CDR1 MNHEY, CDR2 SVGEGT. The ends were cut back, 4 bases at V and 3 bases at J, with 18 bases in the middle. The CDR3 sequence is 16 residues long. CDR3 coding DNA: TGTGCCAGCAGTTTCGATTCGACACCCCGGGACACTGAAGCTTTCTTT. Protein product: CASSFDSTPRDTEAFF.

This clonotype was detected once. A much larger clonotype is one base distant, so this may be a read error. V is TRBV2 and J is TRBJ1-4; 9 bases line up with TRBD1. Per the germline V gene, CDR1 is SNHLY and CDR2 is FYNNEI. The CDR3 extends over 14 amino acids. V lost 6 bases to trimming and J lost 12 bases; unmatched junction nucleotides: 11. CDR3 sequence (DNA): TGTGCCAGCAGACAACAGGGGGCGGGAGAAGAACTGTTTTTT. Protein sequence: CASRQQGAGEELFF.

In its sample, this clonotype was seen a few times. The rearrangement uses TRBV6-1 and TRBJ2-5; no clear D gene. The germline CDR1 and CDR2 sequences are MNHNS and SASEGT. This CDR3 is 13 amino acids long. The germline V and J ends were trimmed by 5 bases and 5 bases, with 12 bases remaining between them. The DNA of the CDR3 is TGTGCCAGCAGTCCCTTGGTGTACGAGACCCAGTACTTC. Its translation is CASSPLVYETQYF.

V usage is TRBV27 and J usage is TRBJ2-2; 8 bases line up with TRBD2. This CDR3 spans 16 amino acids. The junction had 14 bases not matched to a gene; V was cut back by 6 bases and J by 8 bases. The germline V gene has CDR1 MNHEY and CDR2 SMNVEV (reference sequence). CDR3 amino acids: CASSLRAGVLLGELFF. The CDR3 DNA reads TGTGCCAGCAGCCTAAGAGCGGGAGTATTATTGGGGGAGCTGTTTTTT.

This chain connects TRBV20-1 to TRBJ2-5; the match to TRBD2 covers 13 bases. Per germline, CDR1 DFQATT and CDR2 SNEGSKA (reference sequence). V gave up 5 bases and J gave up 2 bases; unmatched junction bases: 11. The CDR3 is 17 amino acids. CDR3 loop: CSALGLAGRGIQETQYF. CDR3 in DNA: TGCAGTGCTTTGGGACTAGCGGGGCGGGGCATTCAAGAGACCCAGTACTTC.

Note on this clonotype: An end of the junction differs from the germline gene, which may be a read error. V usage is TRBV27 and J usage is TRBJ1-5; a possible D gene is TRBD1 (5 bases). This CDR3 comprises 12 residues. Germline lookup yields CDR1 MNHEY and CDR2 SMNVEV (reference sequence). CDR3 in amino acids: CASSLIGEPRHF. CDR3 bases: TGTGCCAGCAGTTTAATAGGGGAGCCCCGGCATTTT.

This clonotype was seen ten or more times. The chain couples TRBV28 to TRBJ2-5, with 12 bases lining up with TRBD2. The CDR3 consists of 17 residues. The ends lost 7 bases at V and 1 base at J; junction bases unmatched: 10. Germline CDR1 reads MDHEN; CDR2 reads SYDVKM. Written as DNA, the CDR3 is TGTGCCAGCACCTACTCGGGACTAGCGGGCCTCCAAGAGACCCAGTACTTC. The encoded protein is CASTYSGLAGLQETQYF.

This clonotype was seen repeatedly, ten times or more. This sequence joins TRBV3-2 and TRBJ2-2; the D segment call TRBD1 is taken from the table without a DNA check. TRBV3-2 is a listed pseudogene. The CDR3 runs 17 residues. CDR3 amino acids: CASSPWQGTANTGELFF. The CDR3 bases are TGTGCCAGCAGCCCCTGGCAGGGGACCGCGAACACCGGGGAGCTGTTTTTT.

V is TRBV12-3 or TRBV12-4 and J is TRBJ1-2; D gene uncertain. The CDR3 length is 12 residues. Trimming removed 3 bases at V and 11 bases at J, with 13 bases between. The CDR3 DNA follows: TGTGCCAGCAGTTTTGGGCCTGAGGGTTACACCTTC. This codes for CASSFGPEGYTF.

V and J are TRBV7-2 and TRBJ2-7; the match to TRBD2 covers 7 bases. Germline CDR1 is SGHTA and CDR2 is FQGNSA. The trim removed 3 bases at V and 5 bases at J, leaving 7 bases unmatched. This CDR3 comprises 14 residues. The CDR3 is CASSFASGWNEQYF. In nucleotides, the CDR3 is TGTGCCAGCAGCTTCGCTAGCGGTTGGAACGAGCAGTACTTC.

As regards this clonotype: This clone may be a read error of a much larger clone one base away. CDR3 region: CASSLEPANIQYF. CDR3 DNA: TGTGCCAGCAGCTTAGAACCCGCGAACATTCAGTACTTC. This chain links TRBV7-2 with TRBJ2-4, with no clear D. V was trimmed by 1 base and J by 7 bases, leaving 8 bases between them. The CDR3 loop spans 13 amino acids. Germline CDR1 SGHTA, CDR2 FQGNSA.

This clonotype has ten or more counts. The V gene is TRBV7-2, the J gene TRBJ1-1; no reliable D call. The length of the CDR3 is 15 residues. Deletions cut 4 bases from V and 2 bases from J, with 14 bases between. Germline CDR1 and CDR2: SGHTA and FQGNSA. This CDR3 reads CASSSSSLVNTEAFF. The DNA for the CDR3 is TGTGCCAGCAGCTCGTCGTCGTTAGTCAACACTGAAGCTTTCTTT.

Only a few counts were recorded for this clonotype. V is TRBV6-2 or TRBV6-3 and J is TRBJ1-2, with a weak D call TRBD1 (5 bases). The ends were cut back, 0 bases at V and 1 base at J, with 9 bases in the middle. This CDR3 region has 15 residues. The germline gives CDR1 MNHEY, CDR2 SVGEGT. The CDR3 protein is CASSYSRQNNYGYTF. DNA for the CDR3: TGTGCCAGCAGTTACTCGCGACAGAATAACTATGGCTACACCTTC.

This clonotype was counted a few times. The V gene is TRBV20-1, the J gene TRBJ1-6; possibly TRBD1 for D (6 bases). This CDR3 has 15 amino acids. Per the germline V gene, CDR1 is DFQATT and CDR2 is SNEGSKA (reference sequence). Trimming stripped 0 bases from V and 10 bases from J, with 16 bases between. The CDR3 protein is CSARDWQQGSSPLHF. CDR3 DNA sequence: TGCAGTGCTAGAGATTGGCAACAGGGATCCTCACCCCTCCACTTT.

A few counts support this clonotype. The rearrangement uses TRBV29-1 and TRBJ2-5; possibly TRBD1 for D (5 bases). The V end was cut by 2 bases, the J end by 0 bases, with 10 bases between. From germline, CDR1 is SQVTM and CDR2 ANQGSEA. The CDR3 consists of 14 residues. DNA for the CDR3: TGCAGCGTTGAATCCAGGGATTACCAAGAGACCCAGTACTTC. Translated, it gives CSVESRDYQETQYF.

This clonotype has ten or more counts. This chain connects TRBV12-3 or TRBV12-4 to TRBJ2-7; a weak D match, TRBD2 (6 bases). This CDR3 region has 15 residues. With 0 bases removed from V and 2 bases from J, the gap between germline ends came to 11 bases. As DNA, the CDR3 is TGTGCCAGCAGTTTAGCTAGCGGAGGACCCTACGAGCAGTACTTC. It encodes CASSLASGGPYEQYF.

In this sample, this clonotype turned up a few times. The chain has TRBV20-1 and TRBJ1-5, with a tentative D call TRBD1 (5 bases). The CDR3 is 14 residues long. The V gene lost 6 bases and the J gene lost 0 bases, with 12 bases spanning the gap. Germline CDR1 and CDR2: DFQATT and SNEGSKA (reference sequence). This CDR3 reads CSATWGYSNQPQHF. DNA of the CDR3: TGCAGTGCCACGTGGGGGTATAGCAATCAGCCCCAGCATTTT.